What follows are 26 T cell receptor beta chains derived from one specimen sequenced in a study of blood T cell repertoires in COVID-19. TCRdb keeps only in-frame clones here, not all; method: immunoSEQ multiplex PCR. Of fewer than 45,000 clones in the sample, approximately 81% were seen once. Sequencing input: peripheral blood. The receptors stem from a human donor in a cohort sampled during active COVID-19.

The chain is built from TRBV10-1 and TRBJ2-1; 9 nucleotides line up with TRBD2. From germline, CDR1 is WNHNN and CDR2 SYGVQD (reference sequence). The CDR3 sequence is 11 residues long. V dropped 3 bases and J dropped 16; count of bases not matched to a gene: 4. CDR3 sequence reads: CASSDGTSIFF. The CDR3 DNA follows: TGCGCCAGCAGTGATGGGACTAGCATTTTCTTC.

The chain couples TRBV18 to TRBJ2-3, with D perhaps TRBD2 (5 bases). This CDR3 is 12 amino acids long. V was trimmed by 8 bases and J by 5 bases, leaving 11 bases between them. CDR1 KGHSH and CDR2 LQKENI come from the germline V gene. In nucleotides, the CDR3 is TGTGCCAGCCGGGGTACTCAAGATACGCAGTATTTT. Protein product: CASRGTQDTQYF.

The chain combines TRBV6-2 or TRBV6-3 with TRBJ2-4; maybe TRBD1 (5 bases). Germline lookup yields CDR1 MNHEY and CDR2 SVGEGT. V lost 4 bases and J lost 2, with 15 bases in between. The CDR3 has 16 residues. CDR3 sequence reads: CASSFAGSLSKNIQYF. The CDR3 DNA is TGTGCCAGCAGTTTCGCAGGGTCACTTTCCAAAAACATTCAGTACTTC.

The V gene is TRBV11-2, the J gene TRBJ1-4; D is possibly TRBD1 (6 bases). Per the germline V gene, CDR1 is SGHAT and CDR2 is FQNNGV. CDR3 length equals 16 residues. V dropped 5 bases and J dropped 2 bases, with 15 bases sitting between them. CDR3 region: CASSRRDRKTNEKLFF. The CDR3 DNA sequence: TGTGCCAGCAGCCGTCGCGACAGGAAGACTAATGAAAAACTGTTTTTT.

The V gene is TRBV5-4, the J gene TRBJ1-4; 8 bases agree with TRBD1. V shed 3 bases, J shed 2 bases, and the junction held 3 bases outside the gene matches. Germline V gene sequence: CDR1 SGHNT, CDR2 YYREEE (reference sequence). There are 15 residues in the CDR3. The CDR3 here is CASSSGQGTNEKLFF. DNA for the CDR3: TGTGCCAGCAGCTCAGGACAGGGCACTAATGAAAAACTGTTTTTT.

This rearrangement joins TRBV2 to TRBJ1-5; D is perhaps TRBD1 (6 bases). V gave up 9 bases and J gave up 6 bases, with 21 bases separating them. Germline-derived CDR1 and CDR2 are SNHLY and FYNNEI. This CDR3 has 15 residues. The CDR3 DNA reads as TGTGCCAGTAGAGTCGAGGGGGGGGCTGGTCAGCCCCAGCATTTT. It encodes CASRVEGGAGQPQHF.

This clone was seen a few times. The chain combines TRBV4-2 with TRBJ1-5; unclear D gene. Germline V gives CDR1 LGHNA, CDR2 YNFKEQ. The CDR3 length is 15 residues. The V end was cut by 0 bases, the J end by 6 bases, with 12 bases between. CDR3 sequence: CASSQDYGVGQPQHF. The CDR3 bases are TGTGCCAGCAGCCAAGATTACGGGGTGGGTCAGCCCCAGCATTTT.

The chain has TRBV19 and TRBJ2-2, with 12 bases lining up with TRBD2. The CDR3 contains 15 residues. J was trimmed by 7 bases and V by 6 bases; bases with no gene match: 6. CDR1 LNHDA and CDR2 SQIVND come from the germline V gene (reference sequence). For the CDR3, the DNA is TGTGCCAGTAGACGAGGACTAGCGGGGTTCGGGGAGCTGTTTTTT. Translating it yields CASRRGLAGFGELFF.

The chain recombines TRBV5-1 with TRBJ2-3; perhaps TRBD1 as D (6 bases). Trimming left V 4 bases short and J 1 base short, with 13 bases between. Per the germline V gene, CDR1 is SGHRS and CDR2 is YFSETQ. This CDR3 contains 15 residues. In DNA form, the CDR3 reads TGCGCCAGCAGCCTACAGACAGGAGGCACAGATACGCAGTATTTT. Translated, it gives CASSLQTGGTDTQYF.

This rearrangement joins TRBV10-3 to TRBJ2-7; 10 positions agree with TRBD2. From germline, CDR1 is ENHRY and CDR2 SYGVKD. This CDR3 spans 13 amino acids. The CDR3 region has the DNA TGTGCTTCCCGGACTAGCGGCACCTACGAGCAGTACTTC. This sequence encodes CASRTSGTYEQYF.

The chain links TRBV11-2 to TRBJ2-1; 8 bases are shared with TRBD1. With V trimmed by 5 bases and J by 5 bases, 8 bases remained unmatched. This CDR3 comprises 15 residues. Germline assignment: CDR1 SGHAT and CDR2 FQNNGV. The CDR3 loop is CASSPDRGVHNEQFF. As DNA, the CDR3 is TGTGCCAGCAGCCCTGACAGGGGAGTACACAATGAGCAGTTCTTC.

The CDR3 sequence is CASSEWGVRGRCTDTQYF. CDR3 DNA sequence: TGTGCCAGCAGTGAATGGGGGGTGCGGGGACGATGCACAGATACGCAGTATTTT. The chain carries TRBV25-1 and TRBJ2-3, with D tentatively TRBD2 (6 bases). The CDR3 is 18 residues long. The germline V gene has CDR1 MGHDK and CDR2 SYGVNS. The V end lost 1 base, the J end lost 1 base, and 18 bases lay between the germline ends.

Only one count was recorded for this clone. This chain uses TRBV19 with TRBJ1-2, with D possibly matching TRBD1 (5 bases). There are 15 residues in the CDR3. Looked up from germline, CDR1 is LNHDA and CDR2 is SQIVND (reference sequence). V lost 4 bases to trimming and J lost 7 bases, with 19 bases between them. CDR3 sequence: CASSKREGFQSGYTF. The DNA for the CDR3 is TGTGCCAGTAGTAAAAGGGAGGGGTTTCAGTCTGGCTACACCTTC.

The chain uses TRBV7-3 and TRBJ2-1, with a weak D call TRBD2 (6 bases). Deletions cut 8 bases from V and 6 bases from J, with 29 bases between. The germline CDR1 and CDR2 sequences are SGHTA and FQGTGA. The CDR3 covers 18 residues. CDR3 sequence: CASPSRVTGLSGPNEQFF. The CDR3 coding sequence is TGTGCCAGCCCCTCAAGGGTGACGGGTCTAAGCGGGCCCAATGAGCAGTTCTTC.

The chain is built from TRBV7-8 and TRBJ2-3; 8 bases fit TRBD2. Per the germline V gene, CDR1 is SGHVS and CDR2 is FQNEAQ. The CDR3 runs 16 residues. V lost 10 bases to trimming and J lost 5 bases; unmatched junction nucleotides: 17. The CDR3 is CATNWGAGGRGDTQYF. In DNA form, the CDR3 reads TGTGCCACCAACTGGGGGGCGGGGGGCCGAGGAGATACGCAGTATTTT.

The chain uses TRBV5-1 and TRBJ2-3; tentatively, D is TRBD1 (6 bases). Germline-derived CDR1 and CDR2 are SGHRS and YFSETQ. V was pared by 4 bases and J by 0 bases, with 12 bases between. The CDR3 contains 15 residues. CDR3 in DNA: TGCGCCAGCAGCCGCCAGGGGTCTAGCACAGATACGCAGTATTTT. As protein: CASSRQGSSTDTQYF.

The J gene is TRBJ2-7, the V gene TRBV7-3; D unresolved. CDR3 length: 14 amino acids. Per germline, CDR1 SGHTA and CDR2 FQGTGA. V was clipped by 5 bases and J by 0 bases, with 11 bases between them. The CDR3 DNA follows: TGTGCCAGCAGCCCGGCGGCGAGCTCCTACGAGCAGTACTTC. Its protein is CASSPAASSYEQYF.

The genes are TRBV20-1 and TRBJ1-5, with TRBD1 as a possible D gene (6 bases). V lost 3 bases and J lost 5, with 11 bases in between. From germline, CDR1 is DFQATT and CDR2 SNEGSKA (reference sequence). This CDR3 contains 13 residues. The CDR3 loop is CSASRDTYQPQHF. The CDR3 coding sequence is TGCAGTGCTAGTAGGGACACTTATCAGCCCCAGCATTTT.

In this sample, this clone turned up once. V usage is TRBV7-8 and J usage is TRBJ1-4; no clear D. This CDR3 is 16 amino acids long. CDR1 SGHVS and CDR2 FQNEAQ come from the germline V gene. Trimming pared 1 base from V and 3 bases from J, leaving 12 bases between. CDR3 in amino acids: CASSLGAGYANEKLFF. The CDR3 region has the DNA TGTGCCAGCAGCTTAGGGGCAGGTTATGCTAATGAAAAACTGTTTTTT.

This clone was found once. This rearrangement joins TRBV5-6 to TRBJ2-5; the D gene is possibly TRBD1 (6 bases). Germline CDR1 reads SGHDT; CDR2 reads YYEEEE. This CDR3 contains 13 residues. V was clipped by 6 bases and J by 1 base, with 10 bases between them. CDR3 protein: CASTRTAQETQYF. For the CDR3, the DNA is TGTGCCAGCACCCGGACAGCCCAAGAGACCCAGTACTTC.

This rearrangement joins TRBV5-1 to TRBJ1-1; D is uncertain. V lost 4 bases, J lost 0 bases, and 13 bases lay in between. Looked up from germline, CDR1 is SGHRS and CDR2 is YFSETQ. This CDR3 comprises 15 residues. The CDR3: CASSPHRRLNTEAFF. CDR3 nucleotide sequence: TGCGCCAGCAGCCCCCATCGGCGGCTGAACACTGAAGCTTTCTTT.

The chain couples TRBV7-2 to TRBJ2-1; D call uncertain. The CDR3 has 13 residues. V lost 8 bases to trimming and J lost 0 bases, with 8 bases between them. Germline loops: CDR1 SGHTA, CDR2 FQGNSA. CDR3 nucleotide sequence: TGTGCCAGCTACAGTAGCTCCTACAATGAGCAGTTCTTC. Translating it yields CASYSSSYNEQFF. Based on the CDR3 plus reference TRBV7-2 and TRBJ2-1, the full variable domain is GAGVSQSPSNKVTEKGKDVELRCDPISGHTALYWYRQSLGQGLEFLIYFQGNSAPDKSGLPSDRFSAERTGGSVSTLTIQRTQQEDSAVYLCASYSSSYNEQFFGPGTRLTVL.

The chain has TRBV9 and TRBJ1-1, with TRBD1 matching 7 bases. This CDR3 comprises 15 residues. After removal of 2 bases from V and 5 bases from J, the junction contained 9 bases not matched to a gene. Germline V gene sequence: CDR1 SGDLS, CDR2 YYNGEE. The CDR3 spells CASSVTGARETEAFF. CDR3 nucleotides: TGTGCCAGCAGCGTTACAGGGGCGCGAGAAACTGAAGCTTTCTTT.

This chain uses TRBV6-4 with TRBJ2-3; no firm D call. Trimming cost V 0 bases and J 4 bases, with 8 bases left between them. This CDR3 contains 14 residues. Germline V lookup: CDR1 MRHNA, CDR2 SNTAGT. The CDR3 is CASSDSIFPDTQYF. CDR3 nucleotides: TGTGCCAGCAGTGACTCCATTTTCCCAGATACGCAGTATTTT.

The genes are TRBV10-1 and TRBJ2-1, with D unclear. CDR1 and CDR2 from the germline V gene are WNHNN and SYGVQD (reference sequence). V lost 4 bases and J 0 bases, leaving 10 bases between the germline ends. The CDR3 loop spans 15 amino acids. Here the CDR3 reads CASSGNSRSYNEQFF. CDR3 nucleotide sequence: TGCGCCAGCAGTGGGAATAGCCGCTCCTACAATGAGCAGTTCTTC.

CDR3 bases: TGCGCCAGCAGCCCGGGACAGGGGGGAAGGCCCCTCCACTTT. It yields the protein CASSPGQGGRPLHF. V and J are TRBV5-1 and TRBJ1-6; TRBD1 aligns across 11 bases. CDR3 size: 14 residues. J lost 13 bases, V lost 4 bases, and 7 bases had no gene match. The V gene's germline CDR1 is SGHRS and CDR2 YFSETQ.